This T cell receptor (beta chain) was found in a study of T cell responses to AZD1222 COVID-19 vaccine. V dropped 4 bases and J dropped 1; count of bases not matched to a gene: 15. This CDR3 spans 18 amino acids. Germline lookup yields CDR1 LNHDA and CDR2 SQIVND (reference sequence). Assay: immunoSEQ multiplex PCR; the TCRdb copy retains only in-frame clones and omits some. The repertoire includes about 120,000 clones, roughly nine tenths of them detected once, and roughly 1.8% sits in the top ten. Findings and caveats of the study: Of spike-specific TCRs, nearly half reportedly target regions left unmutated in variants. Across spike, vaccine-associated CD4 TCRs were found, dominant at 160-218 and 743-854. Clonal diversity was possibly underestimated, and the donors were mostly white British, with more females.

This clone was seen just once. Its antigen is undetermined. Source: peripheral blood, taken on day 0 of AZD1222 vaccination. The J gene is TRBJ1-1, the V gene TRBV19; TRBD1 agrees at 7 bases. The sequence derives from an adult in good health. CDR3 sequence reads: CASSTDIQRTGQNTEAFF. DNA for the CDR3: TGTGCCAGTAGTACCGACATCCAAAGGACAGGACAGAACACTGAAGCTTTCTTT.